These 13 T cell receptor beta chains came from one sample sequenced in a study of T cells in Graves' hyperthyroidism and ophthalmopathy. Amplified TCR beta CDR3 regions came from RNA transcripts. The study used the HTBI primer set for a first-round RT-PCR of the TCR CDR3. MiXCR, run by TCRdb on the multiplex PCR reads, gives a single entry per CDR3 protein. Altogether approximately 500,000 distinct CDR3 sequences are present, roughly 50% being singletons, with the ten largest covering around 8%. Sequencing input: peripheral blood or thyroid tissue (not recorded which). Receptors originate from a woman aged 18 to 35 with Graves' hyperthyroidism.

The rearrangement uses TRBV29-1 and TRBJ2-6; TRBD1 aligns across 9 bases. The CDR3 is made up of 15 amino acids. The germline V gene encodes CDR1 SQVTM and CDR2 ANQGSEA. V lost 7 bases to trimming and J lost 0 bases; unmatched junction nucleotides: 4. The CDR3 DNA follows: TGCAGCGCTAGACAGGGGGACTCTGGGGCCAACGTCCTGACTTTC. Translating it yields CSARQGDSGANVLTF. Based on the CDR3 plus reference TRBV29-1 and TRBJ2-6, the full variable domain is SAVISQKPSRDICQRGTSLTIQCQVDSQVTMMFWYRQQPGQSLTLIATANQGSEATYESGFVIDKFPISRPNLTFSTLTVSNMSPEDSSIYLCSARQGDSGANVLTFGAGSRLTVL.

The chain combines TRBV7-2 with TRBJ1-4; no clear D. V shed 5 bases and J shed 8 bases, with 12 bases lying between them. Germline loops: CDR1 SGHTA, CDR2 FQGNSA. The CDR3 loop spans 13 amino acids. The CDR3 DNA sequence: TGTGCCAGCAGCAGGAGGAACACCGAAAAACTGTTTTTT. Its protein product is CASSRRNTEKLFF.

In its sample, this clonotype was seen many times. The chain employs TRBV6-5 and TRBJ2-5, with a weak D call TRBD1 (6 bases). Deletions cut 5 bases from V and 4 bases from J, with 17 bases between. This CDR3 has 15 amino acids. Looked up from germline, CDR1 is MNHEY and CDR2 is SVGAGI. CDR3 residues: CASSPLQGFGETQYF. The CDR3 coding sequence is TGTGCCAGCAGTCCGCTTCAGGGGTTTGGAGAGACCCAGTACTTC.

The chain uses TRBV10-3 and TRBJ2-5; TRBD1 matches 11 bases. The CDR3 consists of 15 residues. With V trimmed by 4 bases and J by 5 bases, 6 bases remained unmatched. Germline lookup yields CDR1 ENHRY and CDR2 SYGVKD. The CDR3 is CAISAGTGGVETQYF. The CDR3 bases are TGTGCCATCAGTGCCGGGACAGGGGGTGTGGAGACCCAGTACTTC.

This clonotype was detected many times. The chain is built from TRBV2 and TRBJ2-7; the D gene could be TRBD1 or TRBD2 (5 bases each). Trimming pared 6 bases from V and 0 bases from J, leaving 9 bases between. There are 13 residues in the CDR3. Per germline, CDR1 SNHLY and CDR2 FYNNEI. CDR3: CASRGTVSYEQYF. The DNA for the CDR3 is TGTGCCAGCAGAGGGACGGTCTCCTACGAGCAGTACTTC.

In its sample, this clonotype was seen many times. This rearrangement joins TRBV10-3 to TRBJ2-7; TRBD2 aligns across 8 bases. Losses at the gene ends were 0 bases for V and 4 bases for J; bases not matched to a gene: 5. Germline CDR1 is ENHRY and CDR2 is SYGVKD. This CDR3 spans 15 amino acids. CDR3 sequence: CAISESASGYYEQYF. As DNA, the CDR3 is TGTGCCATCAGTGAGTCTGCTAGCGGGTATTACGAGCAGTACTTC.

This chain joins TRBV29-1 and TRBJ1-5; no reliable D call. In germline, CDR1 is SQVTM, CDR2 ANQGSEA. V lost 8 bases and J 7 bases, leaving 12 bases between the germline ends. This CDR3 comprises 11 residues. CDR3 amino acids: CSFGDWQPQHF. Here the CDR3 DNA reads TGCAGCTTCGGGGATTGGCAGCCCCAGCATTTT.

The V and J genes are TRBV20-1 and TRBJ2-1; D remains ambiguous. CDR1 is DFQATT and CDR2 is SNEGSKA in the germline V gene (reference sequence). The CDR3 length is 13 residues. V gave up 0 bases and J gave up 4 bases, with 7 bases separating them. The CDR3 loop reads CSARDKLYNEQFF. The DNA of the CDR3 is TGCAGTGCTAGAGATAAGCTTTACAATGAGCAGTTCTTC.

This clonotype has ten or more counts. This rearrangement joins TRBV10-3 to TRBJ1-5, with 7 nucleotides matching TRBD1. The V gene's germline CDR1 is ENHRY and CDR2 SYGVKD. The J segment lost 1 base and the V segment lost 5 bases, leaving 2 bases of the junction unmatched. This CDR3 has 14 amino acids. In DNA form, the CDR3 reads TGTGCCATCAGTAAGGGACAGAGCAATCAGCCCCAGCATTTT. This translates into CAISKGQSNQPQHF.

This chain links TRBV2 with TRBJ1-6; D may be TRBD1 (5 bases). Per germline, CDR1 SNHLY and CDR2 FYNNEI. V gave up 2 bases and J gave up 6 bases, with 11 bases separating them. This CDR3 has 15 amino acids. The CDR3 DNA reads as TGTGCCAGCAGTGAACGGGACCTCCGTAATTCACCCCTCCACTTT. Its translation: CASSERDLRNSPLHF.

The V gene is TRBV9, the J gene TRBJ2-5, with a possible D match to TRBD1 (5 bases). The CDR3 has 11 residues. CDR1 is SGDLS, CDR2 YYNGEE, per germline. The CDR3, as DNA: TGTACCCGACAGTACAAAGAGACCCAGTACTTC. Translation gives CTRQYKETQYF.

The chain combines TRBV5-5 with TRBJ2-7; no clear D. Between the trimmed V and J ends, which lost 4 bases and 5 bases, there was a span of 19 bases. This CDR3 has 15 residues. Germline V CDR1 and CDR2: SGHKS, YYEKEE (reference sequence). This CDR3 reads CASSVGLWGKDEQYF. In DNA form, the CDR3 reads TGTGCCAGCAGCGTAGGTCTTTGGGGTAAAGACGAGCAGTACTTC.

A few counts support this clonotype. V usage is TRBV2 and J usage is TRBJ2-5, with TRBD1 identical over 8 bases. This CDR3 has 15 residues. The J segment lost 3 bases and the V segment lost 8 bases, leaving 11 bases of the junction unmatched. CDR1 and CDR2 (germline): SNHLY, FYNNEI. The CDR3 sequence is CASSPYRGFEETQYF. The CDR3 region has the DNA TGTGCCAGCTCACCATACAGGGGGTTTGAAGAGACCCAGTACTTC.